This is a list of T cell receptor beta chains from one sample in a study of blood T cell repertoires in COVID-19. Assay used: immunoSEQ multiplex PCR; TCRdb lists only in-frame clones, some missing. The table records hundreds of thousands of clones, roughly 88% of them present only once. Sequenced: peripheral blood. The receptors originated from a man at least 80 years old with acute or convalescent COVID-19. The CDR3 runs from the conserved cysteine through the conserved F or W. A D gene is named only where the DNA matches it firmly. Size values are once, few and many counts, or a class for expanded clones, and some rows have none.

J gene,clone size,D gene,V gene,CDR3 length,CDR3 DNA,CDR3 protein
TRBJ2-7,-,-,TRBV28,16,TGTGCCAGCCGCGGCCGGGTGGGAAGGGGATCCTACGAGCAGTACTTC,CASRGRVGRGSYEQYF
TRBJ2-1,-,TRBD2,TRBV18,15,TGTGCCAGCTCAATTATAGCGGGAGTCACCAATGAGCAGTTCTTC,CASSIIAGVTNEQFF
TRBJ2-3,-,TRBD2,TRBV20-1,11,TGCAGTGCGCTATTTAGCGGGAGGCCGTTGTTT,CSALFSGRPLF
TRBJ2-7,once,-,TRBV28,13,TGTGCCAGCAGTCCCCCTCAGACCTACGAGCAGTACTTC,CASSPPQTYEQYF
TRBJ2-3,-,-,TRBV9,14,TGTGCCAGCAGCGTAGAGAAAGCCACAGATACGCAGTATTTT,CASSVEKATDTQYF
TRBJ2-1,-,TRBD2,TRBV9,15,TGTGCCAGCAGCTTAAGCGGGAGCTCCTACAATGAGCAGTTCTTC,CASSLSGSSYNEQFF
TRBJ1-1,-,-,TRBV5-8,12,TGTGCCAGCAGCCGACAGCGCTCGGGAGCTTTCTTT,CASSRQRSGAFF
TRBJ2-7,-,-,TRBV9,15,TGTGCCAGCAGCCCCTTCTCGCGGATAACCTACGAGCAGTACTTC,CASSPFSRITYEQYF
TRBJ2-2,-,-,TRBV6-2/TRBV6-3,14,TGTGCCAGCAGTTACTCCCGGACAAGCGGGGAGCTGTTTTTT,CASSYSRTSGELFF
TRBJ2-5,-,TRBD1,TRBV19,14,TGTGCCAGTAGTTCACGGACAGGGGAGGAGACCCAGTACTTC,CASSSRTGEETQYF
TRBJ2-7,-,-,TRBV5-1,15,TGCGCCAGCAGCTTGGGTACAAGTTCGGGATTCGAGCAGTACTTC,CASSLGTSSGFEQYF
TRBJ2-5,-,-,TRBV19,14,TGTGCCAGTAGTTCACAGGCGCTGGGGGAGACCCAGTACTTC,CASSSQALGETQYF
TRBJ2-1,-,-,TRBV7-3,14,TGTGCCAGCAGCTTAATGGCCTCAGGGAATGAGCAGTTCTTC,CASSLMASGNEQFF
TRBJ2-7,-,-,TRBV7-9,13,TGTGCCAGCAGTATAGACAGACCCTACGAGCAGTACTTC,CASSIDRPYEQYF
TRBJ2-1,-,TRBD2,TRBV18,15,TGTGCCAGCTCACCACATGTAGCGGGAAAAAATGAGCAGTTCTTC,CASSPHVAGKNEQFF
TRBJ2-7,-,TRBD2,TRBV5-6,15,TGTGCCAGCAGCAGACCCGGGACTAGCGGTTACGAGCAGTACTTC,CASSRPGTSGYEQYF
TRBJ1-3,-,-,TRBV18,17,TGTGCCAGCTCACCAAATGAACAGGGTCCCTCTGGAAACACCATATATTTT,CASSPNEQGPSGNTIYF
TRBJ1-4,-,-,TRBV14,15,TGTGCCAGCAGCCAAGGCAGGGGTATCTATGAAAAACTGTTTTTT,CASSQGRGIYEKLFF
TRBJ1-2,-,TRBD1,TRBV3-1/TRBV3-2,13,TGTGCCAGCAGCCAAGGAGAGGACAGGAAGGGGACCTTC,CASSQGEDRKGTF
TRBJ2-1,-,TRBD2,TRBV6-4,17,TGTGCCAGCAGCCCCTGGGGTAGCGGGAGAATTTCTAATGAGCAGTTCTTC,CASSPWGSGRISNEQFF
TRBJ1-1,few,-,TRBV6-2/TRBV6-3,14,TGTGCCAGCAGTTCCACAGGGCTGAACACTGAAGCTTTCTTT,CASSSTGLNTEAFF
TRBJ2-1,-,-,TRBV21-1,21,TGTGCCAGCAGCACGGTTTTCGACAGGGAACCGTTAAAGGACTCCTACAATGAGCAGTTCTTC,CASSTVFDREPLKDSYNEQFF
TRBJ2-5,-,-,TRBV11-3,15,TGTGCCAGCAGCTTAGGCCCGGGGGACCAAGAGACCCAGTACTTC,CASSLGPGDQETQYF
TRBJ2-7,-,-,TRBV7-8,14,TGTGCCAGCAGCTTAGAACAGGGTGCCTACGAGCAGTACTTC,CASSLEQGAYEQYF
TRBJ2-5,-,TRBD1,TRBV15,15,TGTGCCACCAGCAGAGACAGGGGGCCCCAAGAGACCCAGTACTTC,CATSRDRGPQETQYF
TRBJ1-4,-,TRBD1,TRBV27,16,TGTGCCAGCAGTTCGTACTCGACAGGGATTAGAGAAAAACTGTTTTTT,CASSSYSTGIREKLFF
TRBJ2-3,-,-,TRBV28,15,TGTGCCAGCAGTTTTTTGGAGGGGACCAGGGATACGCAGTATTTT,CASSFLEGTRDTQYF
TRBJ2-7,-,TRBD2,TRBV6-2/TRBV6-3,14,TGTGCCAGCAGTCGCGCACTAGCGGGAGTCGAGCAGTACTTC,CASSRALAGVEQYF
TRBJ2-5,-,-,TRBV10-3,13,TGTGCCATCCAAGAACCAGGAGGGGAGACCCAGTACTTC,CAIQEPGGETQYF
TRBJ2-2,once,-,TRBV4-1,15,TGCGCCAGCAGCCCCGAAAGCTTGAACACCGGGGAGCTGTTTTTT,CASSPESLNTGELFF
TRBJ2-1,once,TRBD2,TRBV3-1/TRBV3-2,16,TGTGCCAGCAGCCTAGGTGAGGCGGGGGGGCTAAATGAGCAGTTCTTC,CASSLGEAGGLNEQFF
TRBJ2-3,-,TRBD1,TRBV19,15,TGTGCCAGTAGTATAGCAGACAGGGGAACAGATACGCAGTATTTT,CASSIADRGTDTQYF
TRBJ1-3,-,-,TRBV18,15,TGTGCCAGCTCACCAGGGACTTTGGCTGGAAACACCATATATTTT,CASSPGTLAGNTIYF
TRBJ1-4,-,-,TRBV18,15,TGTGCCAGCTCACCACCGCAGGGGATAGAGGAAAAACTGTTTTTT,CASSPPQGIEEKLFF
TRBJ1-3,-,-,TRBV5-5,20,TGTGCCAGCAGCTTGAAAGGAACAGGTTCTTTCCCCTTCTCTGGAAACACCATATATTTT,CASSLKGTGSFPFSGNTIYF
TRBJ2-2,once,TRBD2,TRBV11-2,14,TGTGCCAGCAGCGGTCGACTAGCGGGCGGGGAGCTGTTTTTT,CASSGRLAGGELFF
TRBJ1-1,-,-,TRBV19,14,TGTGCCAGCTCCCCGACGGGGATGAACACTGAAGCTTTCTTT,CASSPTGMNTEAFF
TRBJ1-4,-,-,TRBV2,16,TGTGCCAGCAGCTCCAGGGGAAGATCAACTAATGAAAAACTGTTTTTT,CASSSRGRSTNEKLFF
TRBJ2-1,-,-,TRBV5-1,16,TGCGCCAGCAGCTTGGGGCAGGGGCGCTCCTACAATGAGCAGTTCTTC,CASSLGQGRSYNEQFF
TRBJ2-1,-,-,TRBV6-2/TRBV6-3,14,TGTGCCAGCAGCCCCGTGGAACTAGCAGGGGAGCAGTTCTTC,CASSPVELAGEQFF
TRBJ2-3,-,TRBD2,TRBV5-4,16,TGTGCCAGCAGCTTGACTAGCGGGGGGAACACAGATACGCAGTATTTT,CASSLTSGGNTDTQYF
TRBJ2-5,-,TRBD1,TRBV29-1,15,TGCAGCGTTCGACCGGGACAGGTCGAGGGCGAGACCCAGTACTTC,CSVRPGQVEGETQYF
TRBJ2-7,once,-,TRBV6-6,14,TGTGCCAGCAGTTCCAGTAGGGGTACCTACGAGCAGTACTTC,CASSSSRGTYEQYF
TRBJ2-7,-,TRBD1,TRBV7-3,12,TGTGCCAGCAGCCAGGGGACAGCCGAGCAGTACTTC,CASSQGTAEQYF
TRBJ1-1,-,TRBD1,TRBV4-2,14,TGTGCCAGCAGCCCCCAGGGGGAGAACACTGAAGCTTTCTTT,CASSPQGENTEAFF
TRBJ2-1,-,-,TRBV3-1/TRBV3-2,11,TGTGCCAGCAGCCGGCTCGGGGAGCAGTTCTTC,CASSRLGEQFF
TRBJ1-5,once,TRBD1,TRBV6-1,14,TGTGCCAGCAGTGACAGGGGGATGAATCAGCCCCAGCATTTT,CASSDRGMNQPQHF
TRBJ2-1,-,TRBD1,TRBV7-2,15,TGTGCCAGCAGCTTAGTACCAGAGGGGGCGAATGAGCAGTTCTTC,CASSLVPEGANEQFF
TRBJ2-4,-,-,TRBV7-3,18,TGTGCCAGCAGCTCCGCGGCGCGGCAGAGGGAGGTCCAAAACATTCAGTACTTC,CASSSAARQREVQNIQYF
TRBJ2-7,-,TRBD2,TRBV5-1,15,TGCGCCAGCAGCTTGTCAACGAGCGGGATCCACGAGCAGTACTTC,CASSLSTSGIHEQYF
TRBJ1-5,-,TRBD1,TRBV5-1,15,TGCGCCAGCAGCTCGACAGGGGGAAGGAATCAGCCCCAGCATTTT,CASSSTGGRNQPQHF
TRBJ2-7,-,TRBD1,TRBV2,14,TGTGCCAGCAGTTCCGGGACAGGGAGCTACGAGCAGTACTTC,CASSSGTGSYEQYF
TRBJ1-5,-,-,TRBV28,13,TGTGCCAGCACGATTGCAGGGGCTCAGCCCCAGCATTTT,CASTIAGAQPQHF